This passage covers 7 T cell receptor beta chains from one sample sequenced in a study of T cells in Graves' hyperthyroidism and ophthalmopathy. Amplified regions were TCR beta CDR3 sequences from RNA transcripts. The primer set for the first-round RT-PCR of the TCR CDR3 was HTBI. TCRdb called the multiplex PCR reads again in MiXCR, with one record for every CDR3 protein. This table has approximately 350,000 distinct CDR3 sequences, around 15% appearing once. The material sequenced was blood. The source is a woman aged 55 to 70 with Graves' ophthalmopathy.

The chain uses TRBV6-6 and TRBJ1-1; D not resolved. V lost 0 bases and J lost 1, with 3 bases in between. The CDR3 is made up of 13 amino acids. CDR1 is MNHNY, CDR2 SVGAGI, per germline (reference sequence). CDR3 bases: TGTGCCAGCAGTTACTCGCAGAACACTGAAGCTTTCTTT. This translates into CASSYSQNTEAFF.

In its sample, this clonotype was seen a few times. V usage is TRBV20-1 and J usage is TRBJ2-4; D assignment may be TRBD1 or TRBD2 (5 bases each). The CDR3 spans 16 residues. V lost 4 bases and J lost 0, with 16 bases in between. Germline V gene data show CDR1 as DFQATT and CDR2 as SNEGSKA (reference sequence). CDR3 amino acids: CSAITPRGSAKNIQYF. In DNA form, the CDR3 reads TGCAGTGCTATAACCCCGAGGGGATCAGCCAAAAACATTCAGTACTTC.

In its sample, this clonotype was seen many times. The chain recombines TRBV2 with TRBJ2-5; TRBD2 aligns across 10 bases. Trimming took 6 bases from V and 4 from J; bases not matched to a gene: 8. Germline V gives CDR1 SNHLY, CDR2 FYNNEI. The CDR3 extends over 15 amino acids. The CDR3 protein is CASSSARTSGETQYF. In DNA, the CDR3 is TGTGCCAGCAGCTCAGCTCGGACTAGCGGAGAGACCCAGTACTTC.

This clonotype appeared many times. V usage is TRBV11-2 and J usage is TRBJ2-7; D is possibly TRBD1 (5 bases). This CDR3 contains 14 residues. The ends were cut back, 0 bases at V and 0 bases at J, with 6 bases in the middle. CDR1 is SGHAT and CDR2 is FQNNGV in the germline V gene. CDR3 in amino acids: CASSLERGSYEQYF. CDR3 DNA: TGTGCCAGCAGCTTAGAAAGGGGCTCCTACGAGCAGTACTTC. Filled out from reference TRBV11-2 and TRBJ2-7, the complete variable domain reads EAGVAQSPRYKIIEKRQSVAFWCNPISGHATLYWYQQILGQGPKLLIQFQNNGVVDDSQLPKDRFSAERLKGVDSTLKIQPAKLEDSAVYLCASSLERGSYEQYFGPGTRLTVT.

Remarks on this clonotype: Since a much larger clone is just one base distant, this may be a read error. The DNA for the CDR3 is TGTGCCAGCAGGGGGACAGACTATGGCTACACCTTC. This sequence encodes CASRGTDYGYTF. The J gene is TRBJ1-2, the V gene TRBV6-1, with TRBD1 matching over 7 bases. This CDR3 has 12 amino acids. Germline-derived CDR1 and CDR2 are MNHNS and SASEGT. V was pared by 6 bases and J by 3 bases, with 1 base of the junction left unmatched.

This clonotype was picked up a small number of times. This chain connects TRBV9 to TRBJ2-7, with TRBD2 matching over 10 bases. Looked up from germline, CDR1 is SGDLS and CDR2 is YYNGEE. This CDR3 has 16 amino acids. V was clipped by 0 bases and J by 3 bases; unmatched bases: 6. The CDR3 nucleotides read TGTGCCAGCAGCGTAGGGCCCCTAGCGGGAGACTACGAGCAGTACTTC. Its translation: CASSVGPLAGDYEQYF. Drawing the rest from reference TRBV9 and TRBJ2-7, the complete variable domain is DSGVTQTPKHLITATGQRVTLRCSPRSGDLSVYWYQQSLDQGLQFLIQYYNGEERAKGNILERFSAQQFPDLHSELNLSSLELGDSALYFCASSVGPLAGDYEQYFGPGTRLTVT.

The chain combines TRBV7-9 with TRBJ2-3; no definite D call. CDR3 length: 15 amino acids. V lost 2 bases and J lost 0, with 9 bases in between. Germline CDR1 reads SEHNR; CDR2 reads FQNEAQ (reference sequence). The CDR3 nucleotides are TGTGCCAGCAGCTTAATACAAGGCAGCACAGATACGCAGTATTTT. Its translation: CASSLIQGSTDTQYF.